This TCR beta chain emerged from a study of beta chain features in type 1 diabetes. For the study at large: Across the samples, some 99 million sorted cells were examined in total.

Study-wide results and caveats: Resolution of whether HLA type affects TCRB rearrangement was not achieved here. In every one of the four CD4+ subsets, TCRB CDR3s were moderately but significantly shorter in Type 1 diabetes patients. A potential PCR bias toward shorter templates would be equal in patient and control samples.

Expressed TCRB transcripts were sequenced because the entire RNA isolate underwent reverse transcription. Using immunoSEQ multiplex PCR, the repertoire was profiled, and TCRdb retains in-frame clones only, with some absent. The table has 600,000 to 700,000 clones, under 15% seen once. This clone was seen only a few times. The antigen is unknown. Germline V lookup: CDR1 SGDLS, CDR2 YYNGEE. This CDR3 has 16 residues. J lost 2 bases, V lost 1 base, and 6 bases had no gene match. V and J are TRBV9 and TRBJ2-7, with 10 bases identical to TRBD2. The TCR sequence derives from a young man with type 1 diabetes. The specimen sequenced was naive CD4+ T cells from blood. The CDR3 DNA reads TGTGCCAGCAGCGTAACTAGCGGGGCACCGACCTACGAGCAGTACTTC. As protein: CASSVTSGAPTYEQYF.